Sequencing of this T cell receptor (beta chain) was carried out in a study of T-cell memory formation after mild COVID-19. The CDR3 is made up of 14 amino acids. Trimming removed 3 bases from V and 6 bases from J, with 12 bases in between. The germline CDR1 and CDR2 sequences are MGHRA and YSYEKL. General study findings and limits: A balance of CD4 and CD8 characterized clones contracting day 15 to 85, whereas later expanders leaned CD4+. Clones that contracted clustered mainly in CM and EM if CD4+ and in EMRA if CD8+.

Comment on this clonotype: Antigen specificity is unknown.

TCRdb called the 5' RACE reads again in MiXCR, with one record for every CDR3 protein. The table lists some 260,000 distinct CDR3 sequences, about 15% of them singletons. The sample taken for sequencing was PBMCs or a T cell subset sorted from them (not recorded which). The genes are TRBV4-1 and TRBJ1-5; D is possibly TRBD1 (5 bases). The TCR comes from a man younger than 35 who had mild COVID-19 (a few samples of this study predate the infection). Cell type and time point are not known. The CDR3 DNA reads TGCGCCAGCAGCCAGGAAGGGGCCCCTCAGCCCCAGCATTTT. Its protein product is CASSQEGAPQPQHF.